The clone carrying this TCR beta chain has only a few counts. What it recognizes is unknown. TCRB transcripts that were expressed got sequenced, as all of the isolated RNA had been reverse transcribed. This table comes from immunoSEQ multiplex PCR, and its TCRdb copy is limited to in-frame clones, with some not included. The data show approximately 260,000 clones, around 21% seen once. This specimen comes from a study of beta chain features in type 1 diabetes. Germline loops: CDR1 SGHDT, CDR2 YYEEEE. The trim removed 4 bases at V and 4 bases at J, leaving 12 bases unmatched. There are 16 residues in the CDR3. Study-wide results and limits: The study found moderately but significantly shorter TCRB CDR3s in all four CD4+ subsets of Type 1 diabetes patients.

The chain recombines TRBV5-6 with TRBJ1-2; 8 bases match TRBD1. The material sequenced was naive CD4+ T cells from blood. The sequence derives from a middle-aged woman with type 1 diabetes. The CDR3 loop is CASSGDRRATSYGYTF. The CDR3 bases are TGTGCCAGCAGCGGGGACAGGAGGGCAACTAGCTATGGCTACACCTTC.